This T cell receptor beta chain was retrieved from a study of a mutant IDH1 vaccine in newly diagnosed glioma. Whole-study context: The first vaccination came 4-6 weeks after radiotherapy alone, or with temozolomide cycles. Earlier treatment was radiotherapy, temozolomide, or both, with most getting both.

The protocol was immunoSEQ multiplex PCR, while the TCRdb copy is restricted to in-frame clones and leaves out a portion. The sample includes approximately 26,000 clones, about 89% of them seen just once. Time point here: week 5, during vaccination. It was 300 ug of mutant IDH1 20-mer peptide that made up each vaccine dose, given with topical imiquimod. To note about this clone: Its target is unknown.

This receptor was taken from a man aged 18-30 years with glioma. The material was PBMCs, obtained from a glioma patient whose treatment included an IDH1 peptide vaccine.

CDR3 sequence: CASRHQTVPYLGEQYF. The CDR3 nucleotides are TGTGCCAGCCGGCACCAGACTGTACCCTACCTAGGCGAGCAGTACTTC. This chain uses TRBV6-7 with TRBJ2-7; D not certain. TRBV6-7 is an open reading frame, and its role is uncertain. The CDR3 has 16 amino acids. V was pared by 8 bases and J by 6 bases, with 26 bases between.